These 32 T cell receptor beta chains were sequenced from one sample in a study of blood T cell repertoires in COVID-19. The data were produced by immunoSEQ multiplex PCR, yet TCRdb's version contains in-frame clones alone and is incomplete. This table holds tens of thousands of clones, 75% to 85% found once. Sequencing used peripheral blood. Receptors were obtained from a man in his 60s with acute or convalescent COVID-19.

This chain joins TRBV6-6 and TRBJ1-6, with D uncertain. Trimming took 5 bases from V and 5 from J, leaving 13 bases between them. CDR3 length: 15 amino acids. Per the germline V gene, CDR1 is MNHNY and CDR2 is SVGAGI (reference sequence). The DNA for the CDR3 is TGTGCCAGCAGTCCGGCGGGAGTGGATAATTCACCCCTCCACTTT. Encoded protein: CASSPAGVDNSPLHF.

The chain employs TRBV29-1 and TRBJ1-2; 9 nucleotides line up with TRBD1. The CDR3 extends over 14 amino acids. J was trimmed by 5 bases and V by 0 bases; bases with no gene match: 4. CDR1 and CDR2 from the germline V gene are SQVTM and ANQGSEA. For the CDR3, the DNA is TGCAGCGTTGAAGATCAGGGGACAGGGTATGGCTACACCTTC. As protein: CSVEDQGTGYGYTF.

The rearrangement links TRBV5-4 to TRBJ1-2; 7 bases match TRBD1. This CDR3 is 12 amino acids long. Germline values: CDR1 SGHNT, CDR2 YYREEE (reference sequence). Trimming at V came to 4 bases and at J to 5 bases, leaving 2 bases not matched to a gene. The CDR3 reads CASSRDSYGYTF. In nucleotides, the CDR3 is TGTGCCAGCAGCAGGGACAGTTATGGCTACACCTTC.

The chain couples TRBV11-2 to TRBJ1-6; 8 bases line up with TRBD1. Germline V gene sequence: CDR1 SGHAT, CDR2 FQNNGV. The CDR3 extends over 14 amino acids. V lost 11 bases to trimming and J lost 8 bases; unmatched junction nucleotides: 11. The CDR3 nucleotides are TGTGCCCCCCCAGGGGCACAGGGGGATTCACCCCTCCACTTT. This translates into CAPPGAQGDSPLHF.

The chain couples TRBV5-5 to TRBJ2-5, with TRBD2 matching 12 bases. This CDR3 has 19 amino acids. The junction had 17 bases not matched to a gene; V was cut back by 6 bases and J by 2 bases. Per germline, CDR1 SGHKS and CDR2 YYEKEE (reference sequence). CDR3 sequence: CASTETIRRLAGEQETQYF. Written as DNA, the CDR3 is TGTGCCAGCACTGAAACGATACGCCGACTAGCGGGAGAACAAGAGACCCAGTACTTC. Combining the CDR3 with reference TRBV5-5 and TRBJ2-5 gives the whole variable domain DAGVTQSPTHLIKTRGQQVTLRCSPISGHKSVSWYQQVLGQGPQFIFQYYEKEERGRGNFPDRFSARQFPNYSSELNVNALLLGDSALYLCASTETIRRLAGEQETQYFGPGTRLLVL.

The chain carries TRBV30 and TRBJ1-1, with 7 positions matching TRBD1. The V gene's germline CDR1 is GTSNPN and CDR2 SVGIG (reference sequence). The junction had 7 bases not matched to a gene; V was cut back by 1 base and J by 5 bases. This CDR3 has 14 amino acids. The CDR3 nucleotides are TGTGCCTGGAGTGCTGGAGGGGGCGAAACTGAAGCTTTCTTT. Protein: CAWSAGGGETEAFF.

The chain recombines TRBV19 with TRBJ1-6; no clear D. The V end was cut by 6 bases, the J end by 5 bases, with 11 bases between. From germline, CDR1 is LNHDA and CDR2 SQIVND (reference sequence). The CDR3 has 14 residues. CDR3 amino acids: CASSSGLDNSPLHF. CDR3 DNA: TGTGCCAGTAGCTCAGGTTTGGATAATTCACCCCTCCACTTT.

The rearrangement joins TRBV5-1 to TRBJ1-1; 10 positions agree with TRBD1. Unmatched junction bases numbered 4, after V lost 0 bases and J lost 8 bases. CDR1 and CDR2 (germline): SGHRS, YFSETQ. This CDR3 comprises 14 residues. The CDR3 nucleotides read TGCGCCAGCAGCTTGGAGGGACAGGGGAAAGAAGCTTTCTTT. This codes for CASSLEGQGKEAFF.

The V and J genes are TRBV29-1 and TRBJ2-1; D gene ambiguous. Germline CDR1 reads SQVTM; CDR2 reads ANQGSEA. The CDR3 is 13 amino acids. Trimming removed 4 bases from V and 0 bases from J, with 7 bases in between. The CDR3 coding sequence is TGCAGCGTTGGTGGTAGCTCCTACAATGAGCAGTTCTTC. Translating gives CSVGGSSYNEQFF.

The rearrangement links TRBV7-2 to TRBJ2-2, with TRBD1 matching 7 bases. The ends lost 8 bases at V and 3 bases at J; junction bases unmatched: 9. Germline values: CDR1 SGHTA, CDR2 FQGNSA. This CDR3 comprises 15 residues. The CDR3 coding sequence is TGTGCCAGCGCCCATGGACAGGTCTACACCGGGGAGCTGTTTTTT. It specifies CASAHGQVYTGELFF.

This rearrangement joins TRBV7-9 to TRBJ2-1; a weak D match, TRBD1 (5 bases). CDR1 and CDR2 from the germline V gene are SEHNR and FQNEAQ (reference sequence). The CDR3 runs 12 residues. V lost 11 bases and J lost 3, with 11 bases in between. The CDR3 DNA follows: TGTGCCGGTCAGACAGACTACAATGAGCAGTTCTTC. Its translation: CAGQTDYNEQFF.

The chain is built from TRBV15 and TRBJ1-5; 7 bases agree with TRBD1. Germline lookup yields CDR1 LNHNV and CDR2 YYDKDF (reference sequence). V lost 1 base to trimming and J lost 0 bases; unmatched junction nucleotides: 15. This CDR3 spans 20 amino acids. The CDR3 sequence is CATSRGRQGSGLFSNQPQHF. The CDR3 DNA follows: TGTGCCACCAGCAGAGGGCGACAGGGCTCCGGACTATTTAGCAATCAGCCCCAGCATTTT. Looking up the rest from reference TRBV15 and TRBJ1-5 gives the full variable domain: DAMVIQNPRYQVTQFGKPVTLSCSQTLNHNVMYWYQQKSSQAPKLLFHYYDKDFNNEADTPDNFQSRRPNTSFCFLDIRSPGLGDTAMYLCATSRGRQGSGLFSNQPQHFGDGTRLSIL.

This sequence joins TRBV7-9 and TRBJ2-7; possibly TRBD2 for D (6 bases). V dropped 5 bases and J dropped 7 bases, with 18 bases sitting between them. The CDR3 is 14 residues long. Germline assignment: CDR1 SEHNR and CDR2 FQNEAQ (reference sequence). The CDR3 DNA sequence: TGTGCCAGCAGCCCGACCGGGACGGCGGGGGAGCAGTACGTC. Amino acids: CASSPTGTAGEQYV.

The chain links TRBV5-4 to TRBJ2-5; TRBD2 might be the D (6 bases). The V end lost 4 bases, the J end lost 5 bases, and 15 bases lay between the germline ends. The CDR3 is 14 residues long. Germline V CDR1 and CDR2: SGHNT, YYREEE (reference sequence). The CDR3 reads CASSRGTGEETQYF. CDR3 sequence (DNA): TGTGCCAGCAGCCGGGGGACTGGGGAGGAGACCCAGTACTTC.

This chain connects TRBV28 to TRBJ1-5, with 9 bases fitting TRBD1. Germline CDR1 is MDHEN and CDR2 is SYDVKM. Trimming took 6 bases from V and 2 from J; bases not matched to a gene: 2. The CDR3 runs to 14 residues. The chain's CDR3 is CASRGQGGNQPQHF. The CDR3 region has the DNA TGTGCCAGCAGGGGACAGGGAGGCAATCAGCCCCAGCATTTT.

The chain has TRBV5-6 and TRBJ1-2, with TRBD1 as a possible D gene (5 bases). Germline V gives CDR1 SGHDT, CDR2 YYEEEE. There are 17 residues in the CDR3. V lost 4 bases and J 4 bases, leaving 23 bases between the germline ends. CDR3 loop: CASSTPSTGYTIYGYTF. CDR3 DNA: TGTGCCAGCAGCACACCTAGTACAGGCTATACAATCTATGGCTACACCTTC.

The chain links TRBV4-3 to TRBJ2-7; 11 bases align to TRBD1. Germline-derived CDR1 and CDR2 are LGHNA and YSLEER. The CDR3 is 15 amino acids. The V segment lost 3 bases and the J segment 4 bases; nucleotides outside the gene matches: 5. The DNA for the CDR3 is TGCGCCAGCAGCCACGGACAGGGGGCTAGGTACGAGCAGTACTTC. This codes for CASSHGQGARYEQYF.

The chain has TRBV19 and TRBJ1-5, with TRBD1 matching over 8 bases. Germline loops: CDR1 LNHDA, CDR2 SQIVND (reference sequence). CDR3 size: 16 residues. Trimming removed 3 bases from V and 3 bases from J; junction bases left unmatched: 7. DNA for the CDR3: TGTGCCAGTAGTATTATCGACAGGGGCCACAATCAGCCCCAGCATTTT. Its translation is CASSIIDRGHNQPQHF. The variable domain in full, with the rest retrieved from reference TRBV19 and TRBJ1-5, is DGGITQSPKYLFRKEGQNVTLSCEQNLNHDAMYWYRQDPGQGLRLIYYSQIVNDFQKGDIAEGYSVSREKKESFPLTVTSAQKNPTAFYLCASSIIDRGHNQPQHFGDGTRLSIL.

In its sample, this clone was seen a few times. Other DNA variants within this sample encode the same CDR3. V and J are TRBV7-9 and TRBJ1-2, with a tentative D call TRBD1 (6 bases). CDR3 length equals 12 residues. Germline assignment: CDR1 SEHNR and CDR2 FQNEAQ (reference sequence). Trimming took off 3 bases at V and 8 bases at J, with 10 bases between the two ends. The CDR3 sequence is CASSLGAAGYTF. The CDR3 nucleotides are TGTGCCAGCAGCTTGGGGGCGGCGGGCTACACCTTC.

The chain joins TRBV6-5 to TRBJ2-3; no clear D gene. Germline-derived CDR1 and CDR2 are MNHEY and SVGAGI. V was pared by 6 bases and J by 3 bases, with 4 bases between. The CDR3 extends over 11 amino acids. CDR3: CASSSTDTQYF. Here the CDR3 DNA reads TGTGCCAGCAGCTCGACAGATACGCAGTATTTT.

The chain couples TRBV12-3 or TRBV12-4 to TRBJ1-1; D is uncertain. The V and J ends lost 5 bases and 1 base respectively, with 5 bases between them. The CDR3 runs 12 residues. The CDR3 sequence is CASSEQNTEAFF. DNA of the CDR3: TGTGCCAGCAGTGAACAGAACACTGAAGCTTTCTTT.

V is TRBV7-2 and J is TRBJ1-1, with D maybe TRBD1 (6 bases). Trimming cost V 4 bases and J 2 bases, with 17 bases left between them. In germline, CDR1 is SGHTA, CDR2 FQGNSA. This CDR3 spans 16 amino acids. CDR3 DNA sequence: TGTGCCAGCAGCTCCTCCGGGGGGCACAGAAACACTGAAGCTTTCTTT. This codes for CASSSSGGHRNTEAFF.

This clone was counted once. V usage is TRBV25-1 and J usage is TRBJ1-2; unclear D gene. Deletions cut 5 bases from V and 8 bases from J, with 15 bases between. Germline values: CDR1 MGHDK, CDR2 SYGVNS. This CDR3 comprises 13 residues. The CDR3 nucleotides read TGTGCCAGCAGTCTCCGGGTCAGTGGAGGCTACACCTTC. Protein: CASSLRVSGGYTF.

The chain carries TRBV11-1 and TRBJ2-2; 8 bases align to TRBD2. Germline V lookup: CDR1 SGHAT, CDR2 FQDESV (reference sequence). The V segment lost 5 bases and the J segment 6 bases; nucleotides outside the gene matches: 11. The CDR3 loop spans 16 amino acids. This CDR3 reads CASSSRGLGVPGELFF. CDR3 nucleotides: TGTGCCAGCAGCAGCCGGGGACTAGGGGTCCCCGGGGAGCTGTTTTTT.

This sequence joins TRBV28 and TRBJ1-6, with D tentatively TRBD1 (6 bases). The CDR3 is made up of 15 amino acids. V gave up 6 bases and J gave up 9 bases, with 18 bases separating them. The germline V gene has CDR1 MDHEN and CDR2 SYDVKM. CDR3 sequence (DNA): TGTGCCAGCAGGTCAAGGGGGGGCTCGGGTTCACCCCTCCACTTT. It specifies CASRSRGGSGSPLHF. Complete variable domain (other parts from reference TRBV28 and TRBJ1-6): DVKVTQSSRYLVKRTGEKVFLECVQDMDHENMFWYRQDPGLGLRLIYFSYDVKMKEKGDIPEGYSVSREKKERFSLILESASTNQTSMYLCASRSRGGSGSPLHFGNGTRLTVT.

This chain joins TRBV4-3 and TRBJ1-1, with a possible D match to TRBD1 (5 bases). This CDR3 comprises 14 residues. Germline lookup yields CDR1 LGHNA and CDR2 YSLEER. V was trimmed by 1 base and J by 0 bases, leaving 6 bases between them. The CDR3 loop is CASSQVDMNTEAFF. CDR3 bases: TGCGCCAGCAGCCAAGTGGACATGAACACTGAAGCTTTCTTT.

The rearrangement uses TRBV3-1 (or the pseudogene TRBV3-2) and TRBJ2-3; a possible D gene is TRBD2 (5 bases). The CDR3 is 14 amino acids. The ends were cut back, 0 bases at V and 1 base at J, with 5 bases in the middle. Germline CDR1 and CDR2: LGHDT and YNNKEL (reference sequence). CDR3 loop: CASSQDSGTDTQYF. CDR3 sequence (DNA): TGTGCCAGCAGCCAAGATAGCGGCACAGATACGCAGTATTTT.

The rearrangement uses TRBV4-2 and TRBJ1-1; tentative D call: TRBD1 (6 bases). Trimming left V 6 bases short and J 0 bases short, with 17 bases between. CDR1 and CDR2 from the germline V gene are LGHNA and YNFKEQ. This CDR3 has 16 residues. For the CDR3, the DNA is TGTGCCAGCAGTCCTTCAGGGGCTGTCCTGAACACTGAAGCTTTCTTT. It translates to CASSPSGAVLNTEAFF.

This clone was observed a few times. The chain joins TRBV5-1 to TRBJ1-2; D may be TRBD1 (6 bases). Trimming stripped 0 bases from V and 1 base from J, with 10 bases between. The CDR3 runs 15 residues. Germline V gene data show CDR1 as SGHRS and CDR2 as YFSETQ. The DNA of the CDR3 is TGCGCCAGCAGCTTGGGATGGACAGTTAACTATGGCTACACCTTC. This translates into CASSLGWTVNYGYTF.

The chain couples TRBV4-1 to TRBJ1-4; D gene ambiguous. Trimming stripped 0 bases from V and 4 bases from J, with 6 bases between. Germline V gives CDR1 MGHRA, CDR2 YSYEKL. This CDR3 spans 14 amino acids. The CDR3 DNA sequence: TGCGCCAGCAGCCAAGACTATGATAATGAAAAACTGTTTTTT. Translated: CASSQDYDNEKLFF.

On this clone: A junction boundary mismatches the germline segment, possibly from a read error. This chain connects TRBV7-7 to TRBJ1-1; D might be TRBD1 (5 bases). CDR1 and CDR2 from the germline V gene are SSHAT and FNYEAQ (reference sequence). The CDR3 totals 15 residues. CDR3 sequence (DNA): TGTGCTAGCAGCTTAATCGGGGCGGGAGACACTGAAGCTTTCTTT. It translates to CASSLIGAGDTEAFF.

The chain combines TRBV5-4 with TRBJ2-1; no firm D call. V was cut by 3 bases and J by 7 bases, with 8 bases left in between. The CDR3 totals 12 residues. Germline CDR1 and CDR2: SGHNT and YYREEE (reference sequence). CDR3 nucleotides: TGTGCCAGCAGCTCTTCGGTAAATGAGCAGTTCTTC. Translated: CASSSSVNEQFF.